This T cell receptor beta chain was profiled in a study of blood T cell repertoires in COVID-19. Across the study: Specimens from acute and convalescent COVID-19 originated in the United States, Italy and Spain.

In the authors' workflow: From reference gene primer amplification, estimates of nucleated cell counts were derived. TCRdb's copy holds only in-frame clones and misses some; the assay was immunoSEQ multiplex PCR. That table furnishes V, J and clone size, whereas the DNA furnished D and trimming. Of 270,000 or so clones listed, 65% to 85% are singletons. This sequence originates from a human donor with COVID-19, enrolled during active disease. The donor label of this sample is uncertain. Material for sequencing was peripheral blood.

This CDR3 reads CASSGLAGVQTGELFF. Here the CDR3 DNA reads TGTGCCTCATCGGGACTAGCGGGAGTTCAAACCGGGGAGCTGTTTTTT. J is TRBJ2-2 and V is TRBV30; 14 bases map to TRBD2. The V gene's germline CDR1 is GTSNPN and CDR2 SVGIG (reference sequence). V gave up 7 bases and J gave up 5 bases; unmatched junction bases: 9. The CDR3 is made up of 16 amino acids. The complete variable domain, with remaining parts taken from reference TRBV30 and TRBJ2-2, reads SQTIHQWPATLVQPVGSPLSLECTVEGTSNPNLYWYRQAAGRGLQLLFYSVGIGQISSEVPQNLSASRPQDRQFILSSKKLLLSDSGFYLCASSGLAGVQTGELFFGEGSRLTVL.